A selection of T cell receptor beta chains follows, all from one sample in a study of PD-L1 blockade in urothelial cancer. The repertoire was sequenced with immunoSEQ multiplex PCR; TCRdb's copy has only in-frame clones and lacks some. The sample has tens of thousands of clones, roughly 86% seen once. This material consisted of PBMCs, taken around atezolizumab (anti-PD-L1) treatment. These receptors all stem from a man aged 55 to 70 with urothelial cancer. Each CDR3 is given with its conserved first and last residue. The order of the fields is clone size, V gene, D gene, J gene, CDR3 DNA, CDR3 protein. D genes are given only for firm matches. Clone sizes are given selectively: once, few, many, or a class where the clone is expanded.

-	TRBV5-1	-	TRBJ2-1	TGCGCCAGCAGGGACGCGGGCAATGAGCAGTTCTTC	CASRDAGNEQFF
-	TRBV5-6	-	TRBJ1-4	TGTGCCAGCAGCTACTTCGGGGAGACTAATGAAAAACTGTTTTTT	CASSYFGETNEKLFF
many	TRBV9	TRBD1	TRBJ2-7	TGTGCCAGCAGCGTTGCAGGGGGAATTTACGAGCAGTACTTC	CASSVAGGIYEQYF
few	TRBV6-1	-	TRBJ1-2	TGTGCCAGCAGGAGAGGGGAGGTCAACTATGGCTACACCTTC	CASRRGEVNYGYTF
-	TRBV19	-	TRBJ1-3	TGTGCCAGTAGTTGGGTCGGCAGGGCAAGCTCTGGAAACACCATATATTTT	CASSWVGRASSGNTIYF
-	TRBV6-5	-	TRBJ1-5	TGTGCCGGCACAGGGTATAGCAATCAGCCCCAGCATTTT	CAGTGYSNQPQHF
once	TRBV5-3	TRBD2	TRBJ2-1	TGTGCCAGATATCCCAGTAGCGGGAGGAGGTACTCCTACAATGAGCAGTTCTTC	CARYPSSGRRYSYNEQFF
-	TRBV19	TRBD1	TRBJ2-7	TGTGCCAGTAGTACGGACAGGGCGAAGCTCTACGAGCAGTACTTC	CASSTDRAKLYEQYF
-	TRBV30	-	TRBJ1-4	TGTGCCTGGAGTCCATCAGGGGATGAAAAACTGTTTTTT	CAWSPSGDEKLFF
large	TRBV18	TRBD1	TRBJ2-7	TGTGCCAGCTCGGCCGCCGGGACAGGGACCTACGAGCAGTACTTC	CASSAAGTGTYEQYF
-	TRBV9	-	TRBJ1-1	TGTGCCAGCAGCGTAGGTGGGGGCGCAGTGAACACTGAAGCTTTCTTT	CASSVGGGAVNTEAFF
-	TRBV30	-	TRBJ2-3	TGTGCCTGGAGCCCGGGCAGGGGTTCCCCCACAGATACGCAGTATTTT	CAWSPGRGSPTDTQYF
-	TRBV5-1	TRBD1	TRBJ1-3	TGCGCCAGCAGCTTGCAAATACAGGGGGCTGGAAACACCATATATTTT	CASSLQIQGAGNTIYF
-	TRBV2	-	TRBJ2-7	TGTGCCAGCTCGACCCAGGGCTACGAGCAGTACTTC	CASSTQGYEQYF
-	TRBV10-3	TRBD2	TRBJ2-3	TGTGCCATCAACCTGCGGGGGGGCACAGATACGCAGTATTTT	CAINLRGGTDTQYF
-	TRBV2	-	TRBJ2-7	TGTGCCAGCACAGGGCTAGCGTTATACACCTACGAGCAGTACTTC	CASTGLALYTYEQYF
-	TRBV30	-	TRBJ2-7	TGTGCCTGGCGCGCCTTTGGCCGGGGAGGCGACTACGAGCAGTACTTC	CAWRAFGRGGDYEQYF
-	TRBV7-2	-	TRBJ1-1	TGTGCCAGCAGCCAAGGACAGAACACTGAAGCTTTCTTT	CASSQGQNTEAFF
-	TRBV5-4	TRBD1	TRBJ1-3	TGTGCCAGCAGCCGGGGGACAGACTCTGGAAACACCATATATTTT	CASSRGTDSGNTIYF
-	TRBV5-6	TRBD1	TRBJ1-4	TGTGCCAGCAGCGACAGTGGGACAGGGGATGAAAAACTGTTTTTT	CASSDSGTGDEKLFF
-	TRBV5-1	-	TRBJ1-3	TGCGCCAGCAGCATGGGAGGTGCGGGAAACACCATATATTTT	CASSMGGAGNTIYF
-	TRBV19	TRBD2	TRBJ2-3	TGTGCCAGTAGTAGGCTAGCGGGAGGGAGCACAGATACGCAGTATTTT	CASSRLAGGSTDTQYF
-	TRBV7-9	-	TRBJ2-6	TGTGCCAGCAGCCTCCGGGTCGGGACCAACGTCCTGACTTTC	CASSLRVGTNVLTF
-	TRBV7-9	-	TRBJ2-5	TGTGCCAGCACCAACACAGTTCAGACCCAGTACTTC	CASTNTVQTQYF
-	TRBV6-1	-	TRBJ1-2	TGTGCCAGCAGTGAGGAGGCCCTGGGCTATGGCTACACCTTC	CASSEEALGYGYTF
-	TRBV10-3	TRBD1	TRBJ1-2	TGTGCCATCAGTGAGTCTCGACAGGGACATGGCTACACCTTC	CAISESRQGHGYTF
-	TRBV28	TRBD2	TRBJ2-4	TGTGCCAGCACTCGGGGGGGGCTGCAGGGCATTCAGTACTTC	CASTRGGLQGIQYF
-	TRBV6-6	TRBD2	TRBJ2-5	TGTGCCAGCAGTTTAGCGGGAGGAGGAGAGACCCAGTACTTC	CASSLAGGGETQYF
-	TRBV9	TRBD1	TRBJ2-1	TGTGCCAGCAGCCCCCAGGGGGCCGAGTACAATGAGCAGTTCTTC	CASSPQGAEYNEQFF
-	TRBV19	TRBD1	TRBJ1-1	TGTGCCAGTAGCCCCCGGACAGGGACTGAAGCTTTCTTT	CASSPRTGTEAFF
few	TRBV5-6	-	TRBJ1-4	TGTGCCAGCAGCTTGATGCGTAATGAAAAACTGTTTTTT	CASSLMRNEKLFF
once	TRBV5-4	TRBD1	TRBJ1-2	TGTGCCAGCAGCTCTTACCGGGACAGGGTGGACTATGGCTACACCTTC	CASSSYRDRVDYGYTF
once	TRBV6-5	-	TRBJ2-7	TGTGCCAGCAGTCGTGACAACTCCTACGAGCAGTACTTC	CASSRDNSYEQYF
-	TRBV7-9	-	TRBJ1-1	TGTGCCAGCAGCCCCACGGCTGAAGCTTTCTTT	CASSPTAEAFF
-	TRBV29-1	-	TRBJ2-7	TGCAGCGTTCGGACTTTTTACGAGCAGTACTTC	CSVRTFYEQYF
-	TRBV27	TRBD1	TRBJ1-1	TGTGCCAGCAAGAGGGACAGGGGCTACACTGAAGCTTTCTTT	CASKRDRGYTEAFF
once	TRBV2	TRBD1	TRBJ2-3	TGTGCCAGCAGTCCCCGACAGGGGTGGGTCGGCACAGATACGCAGTATTTT	CASSPRQGWVGTDTQYF
-	TRBV25-1	-	TRBJ1-1	TGTGCCAGCAGTCAGCTTTGGGAGGCTAACACTGAAGCTTTCTTT	CASSQLWEANTEAFF
few	TRBV30	-	TRBJ2-1	TGTGCCTGGAGTTATCGCGGCTTGGACAATGAGCAGTTCTTC	CAWSYRGLDNEQFF
-	TRBV6-5	TRBD2	TRBJ2-1	TGTGCCAGCAGTTATGAGGGCGGGAGCTGGAATGAGCAGTTCTTC	CASSYEGGSWNEQFF
-	TRBV7-3	TRBD1	TRBJ2-1	TGTGCCAGCAGCCCTTGGACAGGGTGGAATGAGCAGTTCTTC	CASSPWTGWNEQFF
-	TRBV11-3	TRBD1	TRBJ2-7	TGTGCCAGCACGACGGGACAGGGGAATGGCGAGCAGTACTTC	CASTTGQGNGEQYF
-	TRBV4-2	TRBD1	TRBJ2-7	TGTGCCAGCAGCCAATTGCCAGGGGGCGAATACGAGCAGTACTTC	CASSQLPGGEYEQYF
-	TRBV7-2	-	TRBJ2-3	TGTGCCAGCAGCTTAATCGGCACAGATACGCAGTATTTT	CASSLIGTDTQYF
-	TRBV13	-	TRBJ1-2	TGTGCCAGCAGCTTAGCGGACTATGGCTACACCTTC	CASSLADYGYTF
many	TRBV19	-	TRBJ1-6	TGTGCCAGTAGTATTACAGAAAATTCACCCCTCCACTTT	CASSITENSPLHF
-	TRBV9	-	TRBJ1-1	TGTGCCAGCAGCGCGACAGGTTTGAACACTGAAGCTTTCTTT	CASSATGLNTEAFF
-	TRBV29-1	-	TRBJ2-7	TGCAGCGTTGTTTCTTTCCAGGGCGGCTACGAGCAGTACTTC	CSVVSFQGGYEQYF
once	TRBV10-2	-	TRBJ2-7	TGCGCCAGCAGTGACAGTCAGGCGAACTCCTACGAGCAGTACTTC	CASSDSQANSYEQYF
-	TRBV19	TRBD2	TRBJ2-1	TGTGCCAGTAGTTCACCCGGGACTAGCGGGTACAATGAGCAGTTCTTC	CASSSPGTSGYNEQFF
-	TRBV5-1	TRBD1	TRBJ2-1	TGCGCCAGCAGCCAGCCCGGACAGGGATCGTACAATGAGCAGTTCTTC	CASSQPGQGSYNEQFF
once	TRBV7-3	-	TRBJ2-1	TGTGCCAGCAGCTTACGCGAATCGTCCTACAATGAGCAGTTCTTC	CASSLRESSYNEQFF
-	TRBV5-1	-	TRBJ1-2	TGCGCCAGCAGCTACCCGGACAGCAACTATGGCTACACCTTC	CASSYPDSNYGYTF
-	TRBV4-3	-	TRBJ1-2	TGCGCCAGCAGCCAAGACCTCTATAGCCAAATCTATGGCTACACCTTC	CASSQDLYSQIYGYTF
-	TRBV19	-	TRBJ1-1	TGTGCCAGCAGGGACACGGTGAACACTGAAGCTTTCTTT	CASRDTVNTEAFF
once	TRBV5-4	-	TRBJ1-2	TGTGCCAGCAGCTCCGACACCTATGGCTACACCTTC	CASSSDTYGYTF
-	TRBV5-1	TRBD2	TRBJ2-7	TGCGCCAGCAGCTTGGACTTGAGCGGGACCTACGAGCAGTACTTC	CASSLDLSGTYEQYF